This is a list of T cell receptor beta chains from one sample in a study of blood T cell repertoires in COVID-19. TCRdb's copy holds only in-frame clones and misses some; the assay was immunoSEQ multiplex PCR. Found here are a few hundred thousand clones, around 85% of them singletons; the top ten hold about 6%. Sequenced: PBMCs or T cells enriched from blood (not recorded which). The source is a woman in her thirties or forties who had recovered from COVID-19. Both conserved end residues are trimmed from each CDR3. Each record gives: J gene, V gene, D gene, CDR3 length, CDR3 protein. The D gene is left open where the match is weak.

>TRBJ2-2|TRBV5-1|TRBD1|16
ASSWDAPGQGTVGELF
>TRBJ2-6|TRBV28|-|14
ASSLETGAGANVLT
>TRBJ1-5|TRBV30|-|16
AWSPGLLRGSGNQPQH
>TRBJ1-3|TRBV9|-|14
ASTQGSSFSGNTIY
>TRBJ2-6|TRBV3-1/TRBV3-2|TRBD1|16
ASSSYRGPPSGANVLT
>TRBJ1-1|TRBV11-2|-|12
ASSTLTGIPEAF
>TRBJ2-3|TRBV5-4|-|12
ASSLQGSTDTQY
>TRBJ2-2|TRBV2|-|12
ASKASENTGELF
>TRBJ2-7|TRBV14|-|10
ASSQDHYEQY
>TRBJ1-4|TRBV30|TRBD1|13
AWRKDRGPNEKLF
>TRBJ2-5|TRBV19|-|11
ASSMEYQETQY
>TRBJ1-4|TRBV7-2|-|12
ASSKNRVGEKLF
>TRBJ1-2|TRBV2|-|12
ASSPSRSFYGYT
>TRBJ1-2|TRBV5-6|-|12
ASSSGRGDGGYT